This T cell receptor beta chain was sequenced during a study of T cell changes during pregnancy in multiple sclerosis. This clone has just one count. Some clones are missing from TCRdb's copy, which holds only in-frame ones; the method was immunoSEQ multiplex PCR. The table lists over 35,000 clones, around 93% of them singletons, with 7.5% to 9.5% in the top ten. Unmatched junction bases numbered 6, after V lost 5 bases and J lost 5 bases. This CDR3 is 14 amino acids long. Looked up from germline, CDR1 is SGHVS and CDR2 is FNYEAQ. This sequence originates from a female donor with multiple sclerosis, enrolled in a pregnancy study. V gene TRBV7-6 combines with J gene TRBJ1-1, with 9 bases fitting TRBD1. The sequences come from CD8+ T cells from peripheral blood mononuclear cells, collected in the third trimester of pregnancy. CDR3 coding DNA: TGTGCCAGCAGCATACAGGGGGCTAATACTGAAGCTTTCTTT. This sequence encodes CASSIQGANTEAFF.